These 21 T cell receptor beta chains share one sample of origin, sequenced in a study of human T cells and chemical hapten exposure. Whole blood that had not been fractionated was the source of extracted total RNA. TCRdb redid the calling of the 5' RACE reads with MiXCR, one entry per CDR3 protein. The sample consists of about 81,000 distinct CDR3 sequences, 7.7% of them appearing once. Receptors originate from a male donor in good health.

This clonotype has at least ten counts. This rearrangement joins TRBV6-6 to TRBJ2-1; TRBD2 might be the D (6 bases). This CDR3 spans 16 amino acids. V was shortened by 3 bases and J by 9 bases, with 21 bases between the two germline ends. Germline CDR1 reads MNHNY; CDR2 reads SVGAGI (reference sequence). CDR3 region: CASSYRSTSFGPEQFF. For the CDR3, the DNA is TGTGCCAGCAGTTATCGGAGTACTAGCTTTGGTCCTGAGCAGTTCTTC.

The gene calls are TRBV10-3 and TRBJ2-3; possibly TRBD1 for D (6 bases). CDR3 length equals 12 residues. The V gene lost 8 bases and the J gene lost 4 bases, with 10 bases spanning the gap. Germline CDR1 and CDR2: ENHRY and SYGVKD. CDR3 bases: TGTGCCATCCAACAGGGAGCAGATACGCAGTATTTT. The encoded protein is CAIQQGADTQYF.

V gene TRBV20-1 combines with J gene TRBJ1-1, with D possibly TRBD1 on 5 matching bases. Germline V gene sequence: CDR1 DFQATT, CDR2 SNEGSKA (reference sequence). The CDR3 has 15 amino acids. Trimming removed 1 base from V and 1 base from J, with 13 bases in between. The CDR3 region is CSARVRGSWNTEAFF. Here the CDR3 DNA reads TGCAGTGCTAGAGTAAGGGGCAGTTGGAACACTGAAGCTTTCTTT.

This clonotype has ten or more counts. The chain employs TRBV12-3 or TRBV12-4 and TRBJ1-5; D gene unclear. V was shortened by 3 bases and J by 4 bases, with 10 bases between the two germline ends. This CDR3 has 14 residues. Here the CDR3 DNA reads TGTGCCAGCAGTTTCCGTCGGACGAATCAGCCCCAGCATTTT. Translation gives CASSFRRTNQPQHF.

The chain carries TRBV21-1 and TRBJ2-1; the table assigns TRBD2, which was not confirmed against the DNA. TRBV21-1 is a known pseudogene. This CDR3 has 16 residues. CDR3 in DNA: TGTGCCAGCCTTACGCTTCTAGCGGGAGACTACAATGAGCAGTTCTTC. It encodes CASLTLLAGDYNEQFF.

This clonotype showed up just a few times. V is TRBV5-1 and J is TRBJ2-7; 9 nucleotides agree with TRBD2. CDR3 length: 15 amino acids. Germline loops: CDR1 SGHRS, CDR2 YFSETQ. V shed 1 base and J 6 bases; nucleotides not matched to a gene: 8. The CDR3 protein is CASSLTGTSFPEQYF. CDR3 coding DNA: TGCGCCAGCAGCTTGACCGGGACTAGCTTCCCCGAGCAGTACTTC.

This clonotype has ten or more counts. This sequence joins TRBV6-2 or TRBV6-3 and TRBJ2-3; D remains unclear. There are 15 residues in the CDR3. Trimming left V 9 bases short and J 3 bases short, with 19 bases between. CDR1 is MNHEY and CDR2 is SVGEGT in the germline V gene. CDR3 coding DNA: TGTGCCAGGGCCCGCGGTTCCGTCTCTACAGATACGCAGTATTTT. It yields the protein CARARGSVSTDTQYF.

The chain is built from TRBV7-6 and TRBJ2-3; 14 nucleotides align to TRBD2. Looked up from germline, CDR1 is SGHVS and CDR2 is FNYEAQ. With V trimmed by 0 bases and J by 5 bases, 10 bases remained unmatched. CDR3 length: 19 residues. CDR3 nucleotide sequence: TGTGCCAGCAGCTTAGCCGGGGGGACTAGCGGGAGAGGTCGAGATACGCAGTATTTT. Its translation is CASSLAGGTSGRGRDTQYF.

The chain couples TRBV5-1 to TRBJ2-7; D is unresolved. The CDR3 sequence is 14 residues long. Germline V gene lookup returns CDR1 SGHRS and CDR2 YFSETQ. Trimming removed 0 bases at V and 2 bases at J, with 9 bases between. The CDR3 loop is CASSLEAGTYEQYF. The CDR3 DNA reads TGCGCCAGCAGCTTGGAGGCAGGTACCTACGAGCAGTACTTC. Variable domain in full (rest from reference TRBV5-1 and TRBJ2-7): KAGVTQTPRYLIKTRGQQVTLSCSPISGHRSVSWYQQTPGQGLQFLFEYFSETQRNKGNFPGRFSGRQFSNSRSEMNVSTLELGDSALYLCASSLEAGTYEQYFGPGTRLTVT.

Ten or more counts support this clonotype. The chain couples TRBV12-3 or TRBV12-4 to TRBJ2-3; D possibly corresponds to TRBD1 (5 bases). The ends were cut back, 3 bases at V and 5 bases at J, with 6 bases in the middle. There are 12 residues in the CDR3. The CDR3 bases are TGTGCCAGCAGTTTCCAGGGAGATACGCAGTATTTT. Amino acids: CASSFQGDTQYF.

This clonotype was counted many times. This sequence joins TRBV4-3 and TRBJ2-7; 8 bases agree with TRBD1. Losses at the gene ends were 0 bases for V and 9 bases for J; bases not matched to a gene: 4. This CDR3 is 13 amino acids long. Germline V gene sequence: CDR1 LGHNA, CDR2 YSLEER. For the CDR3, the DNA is TGCGCCAGCAGCCAAGATGCAGGGGGCGGGCAGTACTTC. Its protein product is CASSQDAGGGQYF.

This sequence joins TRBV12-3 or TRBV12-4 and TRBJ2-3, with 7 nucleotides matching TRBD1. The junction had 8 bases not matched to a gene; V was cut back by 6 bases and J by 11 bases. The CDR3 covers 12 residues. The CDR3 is CASSRDRAQQYF. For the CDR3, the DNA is TGTGCCAGCAGCCGCGACAGGGCTCAGCAGTATTTT.

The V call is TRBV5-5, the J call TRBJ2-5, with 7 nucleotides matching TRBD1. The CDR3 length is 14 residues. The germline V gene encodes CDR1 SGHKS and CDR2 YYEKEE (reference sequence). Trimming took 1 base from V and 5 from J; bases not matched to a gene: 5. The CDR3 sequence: CASSLLTGAETQYF. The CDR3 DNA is TGTGCCAGCAGCTTGCTCACAGGGGCTGAGACCCAGTACTTC.

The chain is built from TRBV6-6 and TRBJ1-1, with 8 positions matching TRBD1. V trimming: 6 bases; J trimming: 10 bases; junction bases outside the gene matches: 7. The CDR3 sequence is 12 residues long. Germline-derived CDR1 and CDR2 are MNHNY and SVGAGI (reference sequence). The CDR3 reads CASSQQGDAAFF. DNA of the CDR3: TGTGCCAGCAGCCAACAGGGGGACGCAGCTTTCTTT.

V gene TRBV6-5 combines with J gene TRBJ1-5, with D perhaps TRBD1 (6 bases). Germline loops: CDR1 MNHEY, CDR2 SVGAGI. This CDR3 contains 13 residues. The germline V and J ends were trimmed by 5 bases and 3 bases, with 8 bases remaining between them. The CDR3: CASSDRNNQPQHF. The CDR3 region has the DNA TGTGCCAGCAGTGACAGGAACAATCAGCCCCAGCATTTT.

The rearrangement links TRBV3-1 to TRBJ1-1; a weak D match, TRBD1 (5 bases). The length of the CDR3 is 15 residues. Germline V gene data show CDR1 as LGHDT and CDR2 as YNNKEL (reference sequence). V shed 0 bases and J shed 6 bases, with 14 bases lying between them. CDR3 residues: CASSQDLWGSPEAFF. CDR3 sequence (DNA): TGTGCCAGCAGCCAAGATTTGTGGGGGAGCCCTGAAGCTTTCTTT.

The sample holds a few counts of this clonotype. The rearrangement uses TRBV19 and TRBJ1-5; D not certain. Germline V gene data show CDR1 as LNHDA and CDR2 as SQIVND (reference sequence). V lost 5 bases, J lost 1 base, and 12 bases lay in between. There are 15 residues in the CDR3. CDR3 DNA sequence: TGTGCCAGTAGTCCCCGCAAGTTCAGCAATCAGCCCCAGCATTTT. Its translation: CASSPRKFSNQPQHF.

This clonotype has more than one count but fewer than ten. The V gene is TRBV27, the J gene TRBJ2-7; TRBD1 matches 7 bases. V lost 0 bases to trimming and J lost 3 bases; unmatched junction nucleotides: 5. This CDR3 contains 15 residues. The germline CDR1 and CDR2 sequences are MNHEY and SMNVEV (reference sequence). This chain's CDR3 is CASSLSTPGGYEQYF. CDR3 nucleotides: TGTGCCAGCAGTTTATCCACTCCAGGGGGCTACGAGCAGTACTTC.

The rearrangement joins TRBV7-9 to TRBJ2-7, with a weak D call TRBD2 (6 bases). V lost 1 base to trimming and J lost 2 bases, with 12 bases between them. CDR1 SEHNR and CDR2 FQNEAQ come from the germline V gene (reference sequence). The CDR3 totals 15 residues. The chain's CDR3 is CASSLGGTETYEQYF. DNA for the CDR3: TGTGCCAGCAGCTTAGGCGGGACCGAAACCTACGAGCAGTACTTC.

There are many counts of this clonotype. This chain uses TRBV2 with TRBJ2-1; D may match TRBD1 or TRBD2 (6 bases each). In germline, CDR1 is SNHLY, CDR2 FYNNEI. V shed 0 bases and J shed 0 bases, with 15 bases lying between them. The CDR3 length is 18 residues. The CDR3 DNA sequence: TGTGCCAGCAGTGAAGCGCGGGGACACTCGAGCTCCTACAATGAGCAGTTCTTC. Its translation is CASSEARGHSSSYNEQFF.

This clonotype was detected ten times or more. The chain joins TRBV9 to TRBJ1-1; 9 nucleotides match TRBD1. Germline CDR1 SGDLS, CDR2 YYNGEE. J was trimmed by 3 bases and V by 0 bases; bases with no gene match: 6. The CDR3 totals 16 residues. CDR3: CASSVGEDRGYTEAFF. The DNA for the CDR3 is TGTGCCAGCAGCGTAGGGGAGGACAGGGGATACACTGAAGCTTTCTTT.